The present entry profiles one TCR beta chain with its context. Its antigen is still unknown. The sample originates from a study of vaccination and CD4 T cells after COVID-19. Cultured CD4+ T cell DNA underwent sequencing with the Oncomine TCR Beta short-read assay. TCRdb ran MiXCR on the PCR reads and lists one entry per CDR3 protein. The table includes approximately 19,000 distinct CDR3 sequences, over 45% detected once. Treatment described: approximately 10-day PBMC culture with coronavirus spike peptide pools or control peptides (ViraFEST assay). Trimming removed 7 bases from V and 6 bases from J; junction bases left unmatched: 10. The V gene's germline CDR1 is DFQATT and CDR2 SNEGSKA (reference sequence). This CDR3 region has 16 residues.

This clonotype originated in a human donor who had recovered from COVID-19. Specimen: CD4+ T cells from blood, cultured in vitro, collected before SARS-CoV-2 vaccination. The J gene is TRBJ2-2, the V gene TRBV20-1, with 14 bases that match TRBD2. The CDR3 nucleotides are TGCAGTGGACTAGCGGGAGGGCGGTCTTTCGCCGGGGAGCTGTTTTTT. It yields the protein CSGLAGGRSFAGELFF.